Below, 31 T cell receptor beta chains from the same sample are listed, as sequenced in a study of monozygotic twins with inflammatory bowel disease. TCRdb reprocessed the 5' RACE reads; each CDR3 protein has one entry and no DNA is given. The sample spans 350,000 to 400,000 distinct CDR3 sequences; the ten largest clones claim 2% to 3%. The sample comprised blood. These receptors were obtained from a human donor with ulcerative colitis or Crohn's disease, or a healthy co-twin of an affected twin (not recorded which).

This chain links TRBV6-5 with TRBJ1-1; TCRdb proposes TRBD1, but this gene call is untestable without DNA. CDR3 length: 17 amino acids. Germline CDR1 MNHEY, CDR2 SVGAGI. CDR3 loop: CASSYRQGMSMNTEAFF.

This chain uses TRBV7-2 with TRBJ2-7. The CDR3 loop spans 13 amino acids. The germline gives CDR1 SGHTA, CDR2 FQGNSA. The CDR3 sequence: CASSFSQNYEQYF.

The chain links TRBV18 to TRBJ2-7; the D call from TCRdb, TRBD1, cannot be confirmed without DNA. The length of the CDR3 is 17 residues. The germline V gene encodes CDR1 KGHSH and CDR2 LQKENI. The CDR3 here is CASSPPVLGGQGDEQYF.

This sequence joins TRBV20-1 and TRBJ2-1; the D call of TRBD1 rests on TCRdb alone, since no DNA is present to check it. The CDR3 covers 11 residues. Germline CDR1 reads DFQATT; CDR2 reads SNEGSKA (reference sequence). This CDR3 is CSAPGGYEQFF.

The CDR3 reads CASSMGIFGWTGGGSEKLFF. This chain joins TRBV19 and TRBJ1-4; there is no DNA to check the TCRdb D call of TRBD1. The CDR3 extends over 20 amino acids. Looked up from germline, CDR1 is LNHDA and CDR2 is SQIVND (reference sequence).

The V call is TRBV29-1, the J call TRBJ2-7; without DNA, the TCRdb call of TRBD1 cannot be checked. From germline, CDR1 is SQVTM and CDR2 ANQGSEA. The CDR3 is 13 residues long. The CDR3 sequence is CSVWQGKSYEQYF.

The chain carries TRBV9 and TRBJ2-7; TCRdb outputs TRBD1, but without DNA this stays unchecked. From germline, CDR1 is SGDLS and CDR2 YYNGEE. This CDR3 is 16 amino acids long. The CDR3 region is CASSVGLGQGREEQYF.

This chain connects TRBV27 to TRBJ1-2; TCRdb outputs TRBD1, but without DNA this stays unchecked. This CDR3 contains 14 residues. Germline loops: CDR1 MNHEY, CDR2 SMNVEV (reference sequence). The chain's CDR3 is CASSSFGQGYGYTF.

Here the CDR3 reads CASSFQTGGHEQYF. V gene TRBV27 combines with J gene TRBJ2-7; checking the TCRdb D call of TRBD1 is not possible without DNA. This CDR3 is 14 amino acids long. Germline CDR1 and CDR2: MNHEY and SMNVEV (reference sequence).

This chain uses TRBV6-5 with TRBJ1-1. The CDR3 has 14 amino acids. CDR1 is MNHEY and CDR2 is SVGAGI in the germline V gene. This chain's CDR3 is CATIKEGRNTEAFF.

The CDR3: CASEGDGRTSYEQYF. This chain uses TRBV7-9 with TRBJ2-7; without DNA, the TCRdb call of TRBD1 cannot be checked. The CDR3 extends over 15 amino acids. Germline V gene lookup returns CDR1 SEHNR and CDR2 FQNEAQ (reference sequence).

V and J are TRBV21-1 and TRBJ2-7; TCRdb reports TRBD1, a call that lacks DNA to check it against. TRBV21-1 is tagged as a pseudogene. This CDR3 has 13 residues. The CDR3 loop is CASSKDRGYEQYF.

V is TRBV4-3 and J is TRBJ2-2. The CDR3 contains 13 residues. The germline V gene encodes CDR1 LGHNA and CDR2 YSLEER. The CDR3 loop reads CASSQDQHQGLFF.

J is TRBJ1-1 and V is TRBV5-1. Germline-derived CDR1 and CDR2 are SGHRS and YFSETQ. The CDR3 contains 14 residues. CDR3 region: CASTTKGRDTEAFF.

The gene calls are TRBV19 and TRBJ2-7; the D gene TCRdb calls, TRBD1, cannot be checked with no DNA. The CDR3 runs 15 residues. Germline loops: CDR1 LNHDA, CDR2 SQIVND (reference sequence). The CDR3 is CASSIGHRAFYEQYF.

This chain uses TRBV6-1 with TRBJ1-1. The CDR3 totals 17 residues. Germline V gives CDR1 MNHNS, CDR2 SASEGT. CDR3 region: CASSPGDFPHSTTEAFF.

The chain is built from TRBV10-3 and TRBJ2-2; absent DNA, TCRdb's TRBD1 call cannot be checked. The CDR3 contains 16 residues. From germline, CDR1 is ENHRY and CDR2 SYGVKD. CDR3 protein: CAISPGTGGSAGELFF.

The chain is built from TRBV5-1 and TRBJ1-1. The CDR3 contains 14 residues. Germline CDR1 is SGHRS and CDR2 is YFSETQ. The CDR3 loop is CASSFESLNTEAFF.

The rearrangement uses TRBV7-8 and TRBJ2-1; without DNA, the TCRdb call of TRBD1 cannot be checked. The V gene's germline CDR1 is SGHVS and CDR2 FQNEAQ. This CDR3 contains 13 residues. CDR3 residues: CASKRDRPDEQFF.

The chain links TRBV12-3 or TRBV12-4 to TRBJ2-5; TCRdb reports TRBD1, a call that lacks DNA to check it against. CDR3 length: 18 amino acids. CDR3 sequence: CASSLRPTHTAGLETQYF.

This sequence joins TRBV2 and TRBJ1-2; TCRdb names TRBD1, which stays unverified in the absence of DNA. The CDR3 spans 15 residues. CDR1 and CDR2 from the germline V gene are SNHLY and FYNNEI. CDR3 sequence: CASSETGRSNYGYTF.

The chain couples TRBV28 to TRBJ2-7; no DNA is available, so the TRBD1 call from TCRdb remains unchecked. The CDR3 consists of 16 residues. CDR1 and CDR2 from the germline V gene are MDHEN and SYDVKM. The CDR3 loop reads CASSSLGQGLSYEQYF.

This rearrangement joins TRBV11-2 to TRBJ2-3. Germline V lookup: CDR1 SGHAT, CDR2 FQNNGV. This CDR3 spans 14 amino acids. The CDR3 region is CASRFGSSADTQYF.

This chain links TRBV19 with TRBJ1-1. The CDR3 consists of 14 residues. The germline CDR1 and CDR2 sequences are LNHDA and SQIVND (reference sequence). Here the CDR3 reads CASSSGGVNTEAFF.

The V and J genes are TRBV12-3 or TRBV12-4 and TRBJ1-2. The CDR3 contains 13 residues. CDR3: CASSLYTSQEGTF.

V gene TRBV20-1 combines with J gene TRBJ1-1; absent DNA, TCRdb's TRBD1 call cannot be checked. This CDR3 has 16 amino acids. The germline V gene encodes CDR1 DFQATT and CDR2 SNEGSKA (reference sequence). CDR3 in amino acids: CSAPRQGAFWNTEAFF.

V and J are TRBV12-3 or TRBV12-4 and TRBJ2-5; TCRdb's assignment of TRBD1 cannot be checked, as there is no DNA. This CDR3 region has 13 residues. This chain's CDR3 is CASSLRDRETQYF.

This rearrangement joins TRBV7-2 to TRBJ2-7; TCRdb indicates TRBD1, and absent DNA this call remains unverified. The CDR3 has 13 amino acids. Per germline, CDR1 SGHTA and CDR2 FQGNSA. The CDR3 sequence: CASSFDRMYEQYF.

The J gene is TRBJ1-1, the V gene TRBV15; TCRdb returns TRBD1, unconfirmable since there is no DNA. The CDR3 is 19 residues long. Germline loops: CDR1 LNHNV, CDR2 YYDKDF (reference sequence). Here the CDR3 reads CATSSDSPYRGQLNTEAFF.

The rearrangement links TRBV6-2 or TRBV6-3 to TRBJ1-2; lacking DNA, the TRBD1 call made by TCRdb goes unchecked. The length of the CDR3 is 15 residues. CDR1 MNHEY and CDR2 SVGEGT come from the germline V gene. CDR3 amino acids: CASSPRGTGDYGYTF.

V gene TRBV20-1 combines with J gene TRBJ2-6. From germline, CDR1 is DFQATT and CDR2 SNEGSKA (reference sequence). The CDR3 has 17 residues. CDR3 amino acids: CSAKHWTTGTGANVLTF.